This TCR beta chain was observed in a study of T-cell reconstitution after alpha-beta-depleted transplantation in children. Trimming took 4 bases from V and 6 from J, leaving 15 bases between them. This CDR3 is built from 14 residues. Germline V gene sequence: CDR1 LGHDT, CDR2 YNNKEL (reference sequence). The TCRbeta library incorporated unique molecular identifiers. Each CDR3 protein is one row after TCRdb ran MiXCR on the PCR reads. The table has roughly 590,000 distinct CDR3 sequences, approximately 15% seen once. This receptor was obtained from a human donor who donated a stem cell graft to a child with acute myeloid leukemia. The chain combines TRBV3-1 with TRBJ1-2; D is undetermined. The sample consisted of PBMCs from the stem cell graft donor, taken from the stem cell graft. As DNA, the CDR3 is TGTGCCAGCAGCCCCTGGAGGGAGAAGGATGGCTACACCTTC. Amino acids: CASSPWREKDGYTF.